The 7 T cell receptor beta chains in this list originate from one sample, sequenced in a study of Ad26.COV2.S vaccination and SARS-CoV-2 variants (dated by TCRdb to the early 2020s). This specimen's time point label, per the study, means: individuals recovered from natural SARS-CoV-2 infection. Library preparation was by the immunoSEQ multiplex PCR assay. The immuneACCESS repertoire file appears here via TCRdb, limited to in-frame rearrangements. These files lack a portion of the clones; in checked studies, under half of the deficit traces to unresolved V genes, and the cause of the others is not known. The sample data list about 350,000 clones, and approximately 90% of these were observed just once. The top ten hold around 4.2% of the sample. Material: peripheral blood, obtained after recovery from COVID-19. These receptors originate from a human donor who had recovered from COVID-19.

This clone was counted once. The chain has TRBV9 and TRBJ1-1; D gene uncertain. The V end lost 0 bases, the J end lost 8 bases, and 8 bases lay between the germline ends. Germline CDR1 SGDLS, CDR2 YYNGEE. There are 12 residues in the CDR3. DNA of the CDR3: TGTGCCAGCAGCGTAGTGGAGGAAGAAGCTTTCTTT. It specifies CASSVVEEEAFF.

The CDR3 coding sequence is TGCGCCAGCAGTGAGACGGGGCCCTACGAGCAGTACTTC. It encodes CASSETGPYEQYF. This chain uses TRBV10-2 with TRBJ2-7; D may correspond to TRBD1 or TRBD2 (5 bases each). Germline V lookup: CDR1 WSHSY, CDR2 SAAADI. V lost 2 bases, J lost 2 bases, and 7 bases lay in between. This CDR3 has 13 residues.

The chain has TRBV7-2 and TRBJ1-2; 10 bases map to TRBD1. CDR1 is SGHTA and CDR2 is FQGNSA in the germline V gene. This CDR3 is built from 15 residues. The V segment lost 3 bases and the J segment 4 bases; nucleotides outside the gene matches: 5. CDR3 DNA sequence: TGTGCCAGCAGCTTCCAGACAGGGGGCTTCTATGGCTACACCTTC. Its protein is CASSFQTGGFYGYTF. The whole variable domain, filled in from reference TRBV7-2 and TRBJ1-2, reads GAGVSQSPSNKVTEKGKDVELRCDPISGHTALYWYRQSLGQGLEFLIYFQGNSAPDKSGLPSDRFSAERTGGSVSTLTIQRTQQEDSAVYLCASSFQTGGFYGYTFGSGTRLTVV.

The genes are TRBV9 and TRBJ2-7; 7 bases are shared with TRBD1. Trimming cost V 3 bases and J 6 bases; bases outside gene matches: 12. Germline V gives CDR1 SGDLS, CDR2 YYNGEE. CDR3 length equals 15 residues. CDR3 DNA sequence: TGTGCCAGCAGCGCTTACACAGGGGTAGGTAGCGAGCAGTACTTC. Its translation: CASSAYTGVGSEQYF.

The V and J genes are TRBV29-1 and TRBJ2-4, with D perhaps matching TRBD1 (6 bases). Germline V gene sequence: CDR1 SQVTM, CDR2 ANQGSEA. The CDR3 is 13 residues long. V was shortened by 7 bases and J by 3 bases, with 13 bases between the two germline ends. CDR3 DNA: TGCAGCGCCAGAGACAGGAGCAAAAACATTCAGTACTTC. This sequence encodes CSARDRSKNIQYF.

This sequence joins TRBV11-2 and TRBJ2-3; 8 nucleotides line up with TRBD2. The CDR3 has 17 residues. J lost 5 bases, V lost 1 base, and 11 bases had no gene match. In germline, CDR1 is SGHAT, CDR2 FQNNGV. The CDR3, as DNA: TGTGCCAGCAGCTTAGCCCAGCGGGGGAGAGCGAAAGATACGCAGTATTTT. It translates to CASSLAQRGRAKDTQYF.

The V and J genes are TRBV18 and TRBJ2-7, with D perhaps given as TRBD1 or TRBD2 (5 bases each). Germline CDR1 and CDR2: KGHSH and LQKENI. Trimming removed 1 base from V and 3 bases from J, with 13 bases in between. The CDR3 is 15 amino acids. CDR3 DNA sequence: TGTGCCAGCTCACCACTGGGGGTAAAAATCTACGAGCAGTACTTC. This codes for CASSPLGVKIYEQYF.